This TCR beta chain comes out of a study of CD8+CD57+ T cells in acquired aplastic anemia. Study-wide context: Sorting CD4+ and CD8+ cells gave DNA averaging approximately 3 ug.

As for this clonotype: Its antigen remains unknown.

Overall study results and limits: A set of 25 to 30 CD8+ CDR3 sequences was shared between patients and controls, and these sequences appeared highly expressed in patients.

Whoever was chosen for sequencing had shown CD8+CD57+ cell expansion by flow cytometry. Severe acquired aplastic anemia affected all patients. Patients were untreated when blood was sampled. Genomic DNA served as template for TCR beta VDJ and CDR3 profiling. TCRdb re-derived calls from the reads in MiXCR, one entry per CDR3 protein. Of hundreds of thousands of distinct CDR3 sequences listed, roughly 45% are singletons. Looked up from germline, CDR1 is SGHVS and CDR2 is FQNEAQ. The CDR3 totals 15 residues. Trimming cost V 2 bases and J 9 bases; bases outside gene matches: 11. The chain employs TRBV7-8 and TRBJ2-7, with 9 bases identical to TRBD1. Input material: sorted CD4+, CD8+, or CD8+CD57+ T cells (not recorded which) from PBMCs. The clonotype was recovered from a human donor with aplastic anemia. In DNA form, the CDR3 reads TGTGCCAGCAGCTTAATGGGACAGGGAGTTCAGGGGCAGTACTTC. It is translated as CASSLMGQGVQGQYF.